A single sample gave rise to the 26 T cell receptor beta chains below, sequenced in a study of blood T cell repertoires in COVID-19. This table comes from immunoSEQ multiplex PCR, and its TCRdb copy is limited to in-frame clones, with some not included. The table records roughly 200,000 clones, 88% of them present only once. The sequenced sample was peripheral blood. The receptors here all came from a woman in her 30s with acute or convalescent COVID-19.

The rearrangement uses TRBV19 and TRBJ2-1; 8 bases match TRBD2. The V gene's germline CDR1 is LNHDA and CDR2 SQIVND (reference sequence). Trimming cost V 6 bases and J 6 bases; bases outside gene matches: 7. This CDR3 is built from 14 residues. The CDR3 here is CASSNGLAVNEQFF. As DNA, the CDR3 is TGTGCCAGTAGCAACGGACTAGCCGTCAATGAGCAGTTCTTC.

The CDR3 DNA reads TGTGCCAGCAGCTACCTACAGCCGGGACAGGGGATTTACAATGAGCAGTTCTTC. Encoded protein: CASSYLQPGQGIYNEQFF. The V and J genes are TRBV11-2 and TRBJ2-1, with 10 bases identical to TRBD1. The CDR3 is 18 amino acids. V lost 4 bases to trimming and J lost 4 bases; unmatched junction nucleotides: 13. Germline V gene sequence: CDR1 SGHAT, CDR2 FQNNGV.

The chain has TRBV28 and TRBJ2-7; a possible D gene is TRBD1 (5 bases). This CDR3 contains 15 residues. Trimming shortened V by 6 bases and J by 7 bases, and 22 bases separated the two germline ends. Looked up from germline, CDR1 is MDHEN and CDR2 is SYDVKM. CDR3 nucleotides: TGTGCCAGCAGGTCAGGGAATACGGTTTCTAGGGAGCAGTACTTC. Its translation: CASRSGNTVSREQYF.

This chain links TRBV11-2 with TRBJ1-1; D remains unclear. V was shortened by 1 base and J by 3 bases, with 6 bases between the two germline ends. Germline V lookup: CDR1 SGHAT, CDR2 FQNNGV. The CDR3 runs 13 residues. CDR3 nucleotide sequence: TGTGCCAGCAGCTTAGTTCGGGACACTGAAGCTTTCTTT. As protein: CASSLVRDTEAFF.

J is TRBJ2-1 and V is TRBV6-5; a possible D gene is TRBD1 (5 bases). This CDR3 has 15 residues. V lost 2 bases and J 0 bases, leaving 8 bases between the germline ends. CDR1 is MNHEY, CDR2 SVGAGI, per germline. Here the CDR3 reads CASSYGAPSYNEQFF. As DNA, the CDR3 is TGTGCCAGCAGTTACGGGGCACCCTCCTACAATGAGCAGTTCTTC.

The chain uses TRBV3-1 (or the pseudogene TRBV3-2) and TRBJ1-5; possibly TRBD1 for D (5 bases). CDR3 size: 14 residues. Germline loops: CDR1 LGHDT, CDR2 YNNKEL (reference sequence). The ends were cut back, 4 bases at V and 7 bases at J, with 14 bases in the middle. DNA for the CDR3: TGTGCCAGCAGCCCGCCGGGGGGACGGCAGCCCCAGCATTTT. Protein: CASSPPGGRQPQHF.

The rearrangement links TRBV2 to TRBJ2-5; 7 bases fit TRBD1. Per the germline V gene, CDR1 is SNHLY and CDR2 is FYNNEI. V trimming: 10 bases; J trimming: 4 bases; junction bases outside the gene matches: 6. There are 12 residues in the CDR3. The CDR3: CANSRDRETQYF. DNA of the CDR3: TGTGCCAACAGCCGGGACAGAGAGACCCAGTACTTC.

This clone was recorded once. The rearrangement joins TRBV9 to TRBJ2-2, with D perhaps matching TRBD2 (5 bases). Germline V CDR1 and CDR2: SGDLS, YYNGEE. Trimming removed 1 base at V and 2 bases at J, with 18 bases between. The CDR3 covers 18 residues. CDR3 region: CASSVYSAVAPNTGELFF. CDR3 in DNA: TGTGCCAGCAGCGTATACTCTGCGGTAGCGCCCAACACCGGGGAGCTGTTTTTT.

The chain joins TRBV18 to TRBJ2-3, with TRBD2 matching over 13 bases. This CDR3 has 18 amino acids. V trimming: 3 bases; J trimming: 3 bases; junction bases outside the gene matches: 9. Germline values: CDR1 KGHSH, CDR2 LQKENI. The CDR3, as DNA: TGTGCCAGCTCACCTATCGGGACTAGCGGGATCCCGACAGATACGCAGTATTTT. It translates to CASSPIGTSGIPTDTQYF.

The chain combines TRBV7-8 with TRBJ2-2; D is possibly TRBD2 (5 bases). Germline lookup yields CDR1 SGHVS and CDR2 FQNEAQ. V shed 7 bases and J shed 3 bases, with 15 bases lying between them. The CDR3 runs 15 residues. The CDR3 nucleotides read TGTGCCAGCAACCAACGAGCGGTCTACACCGGGGAGCTGTTTTTT. Translated: CASNQRAVYTGELFF.

The chain has TRBV2 and TRBJ2-1, with D possibly TRBD1 on 6 matching bases. Germline CDR1 is SNHLY and CDR2 is FYNNEI. This CDR3 is 13 amino acids long. V was shortened by 5 bases and J by 6 bases, with 11 bases between the two germline ends. The CDR3 coding sequence is TGTGCCAGCAGTCCCGACAGGACCAATGAGCAGTTCTTC. This encodes CASSPDRTNEQFF.

The chain couples TRBV4-2 to TRBJ2-4; tentatively, D is TRBD2 (6 bases). Germline V gives CDR1 LGHNA, CDR2 YNFKEQ. The CDR3 covers 17 residues. The V and J ends lost 4 bases and 1 base respectively, with 17 bases between them. The CDR3 DNA follows: TGTGCCAGCAGCCGAGAGGATGGAGGGTGGGCCAAAAACATTCAGTACTTC. It yields the protein CASSREDGGWAKNIQYF.

The genes are TRBV6-1 and TRBJ2-7; 7 bases match TRBD1. The CDR3 covers 15 residues. With 1 base clipped from V and 0 bases from J, the junction kept 3 bases outside the gene matches. Germline-derived CDR1 and CDR2 are MNHNS and SASEGT. The CDR3 nucleotides read TGTGCCAGCAGTGAAGGAGACAGGGCCTCCTACGAGCAGTACTTC. Its protein is CASSEGDRASYEQYF.

This clone was observed a few times. V usage is TRBV28 and J usage is TRBJ1-4; D gene uncertain. CDR1 MDHEN and CDR2 SYDVKM come from the germline V gene. The CDR3 is 16 residues long. The ends were cut back, 4 bases at V and 0 bases at J, with 12 bases in the middle. CDR3 bases: TGTGCCAGCAGTTCCCTTGGAGGTGCAACTAATGAAAAACTGTTTTTT. Protein sequence: CASSSLGGATNEKLFF.

This sequence joins TRBV7-9 and TRBJ1-1, with 7 bases matching TRBD1. Germline V gene sequence: CDR1 SEHNR, CDR2 FQNEAQ (reference sequence). The CDR3 has 14 residues. With 2 bases clipped from V and 3 bases from J, the junction kept 3 bases outside the gene matches. Here the CDR3 reads CASSLSTGDTEAFF. The CDR3 coding sequence is TGTGCCAGCAGCTTAAGCACAGGGGACACTGAAGCTTTCTTT.

The rearrangement uses TRBV10-3 and TRBJ1-3; 7 bases map to TRBD1. The CDR3 length is 12 residues. Trimming cost V 8 bases and J 2 bases; bases outside gene matches: 0. Germline V gene data show CDR1 as ENHRY and CDR2 as SYGVKD. The CDR3 spells CAIGQAGNTIYF. The CDR3 nucleotides read TGTGCCATCGGACAGGCTGGAAACACCATATATTTT.

This clone is a singleton in its sample. The CDR3, as DNA: TGTGCCAGCAGCAGCGACAGGGATGGAAACACCATATATTTT. Amino acid sequence: CASSSDRDGNTIYF. The chain employs TRBV7-9 and TRBJ1-3; 7 nucleotides align to TRBD1. This CDR3 is built from 14 residues. From germline, CDR1 is SEHNR and CDR2 FQNEAQ (reference sequence). With V trimmed by 5 bases and J by 3 bases, 4 bases remained unmatched.

The chain carries TRBV7-2 and TRBJ2-1; TRBD2 is a possible D gene (5 bases). V lost 5 bases to trimming and J lost 9 bases, with 17 bases between them. CDR3 size: 14 residues. Germline CDR1 and CDR2: SGHTA and FQGNSA. This CDR3 is CASSTIVLGGEQFF. CDR3 DNA: TGTGCCAGCAGCACGATTGTACTAGGTGGTGAGCAGTTCTTC. The whole variable domain, filled in from reference TRBV7-2 and TRBJ2-1, reads GAGVSQSPSNKVTEKGKDVELRCDPISGHTALYWYRQSLGQGLEFLIYFQGNSAPDKSGLPSDRFSAERTGGSVSTLTIQRTQQEDSAVYLCASSTIVLGGEQFFGPGTRLTVL.

In DNA, the CDR3 is TGTGCCAGTAGTGAGGGCGGAGTGGAGCAGTACTTC. Protein product: CASSEGGVEQYF. The chain couples TRBV19 to TRBJ2-7; TRBD2 might be the D (5 bases). This CDR3 contains 12 residues. V was trimmed by 5 bases and J by 7 bases, leaving 12 bases between them. Germline CDR1 reads LNHDA; CDR2 reads SQIVND (reference sequence).

A few counts support this clone. CDR3 in DNA: TGTGCCAGCGAGAGGAGAGAGACCCAGTACTTC. Amino acids: CASERRETQYF. V usage is TRBV28 and J usage is TRBJ2-5, with D unresolved. CDR1 and CDR2 from the germline V gene are MDHEN and SYDVKM. Trimming pared 8 bases from V and 4 bases from J, leaving 8 bases between. The CDR3 sequence is 11 residues long.

As DNA, the CDR3 is TGTGCCAGCCTCGGCCCCCAGGGGCTAGCGGGAGAGGGGAACATTCAGTACTTC. Protein sequence: CASLGPQGLAGEGNIQYF. The genes are TRBV7-2 and TRBJ2-4; 10 nucleotides agree with TRBD2. V lost 8 bases and J lost 7; bases outside the gene matches: 20. Germline V gives CDR1 SGHTA, CDR2 FQGNSA. This CDR3 region has 18 residues.

The chain recombines TRBV18 with TRBJ1-3; D unclear. V lost 4 bases and J 4 bases, leaving 11 bases between the germline ends. The CDR3 runs to 14 residues. CDR1 and CDR2 (germline): KGHSH, LQKENI. The CDR3 loop reads CASSLDGLGNTIYF. The CDR3 nucleotides are TGTGCCAGCTCACTCGACGGACTCGGAAACACCATATATTTT.

The chain joins TRBV5-1 to TRBJ2-1, with D maybe TRBD2 (5 bases). This CDR3 contains 14 residues. CDR1 is SGHRS and CDR2 is YFSETQ in the germline V gene. Trimming took 1 base from V and 6 from J, leaving 11 bases between them. CDR3 sequence reads: CASSLPLRGNEQFF. The CDR3 DNA is TGCGCCAGCAGCTTGCCTTTACGGGGCAATGAGCAGTTCTTC.

V is TRBV24-1 and J is TRBJ2-5, with D possibly TRBD1 on 6 matching bases. CDR1 and CDR2 from the germline V gene are KGHDR and SFDVKD. The V and J ends lost 2 bases and 2 bases respectively, with 11 bases between them. The CDR3 is 15 amino acids. Here the CDR3 reads CATSDSQGLQETQYF. DNA for the CDR3: TGTGCCACCAGTGATTCACAGGGATTGCAAGAGACCCAGTACTTC.

V usage is TRBV27 and J usage is TRBJ2-1; 8 bases fit TRBD1. CDR1 is MNHEY, CDR2 SMNVEV, per germline (reference sequence). V gave up 5 bases and J gave up 7 bases; unmatched junction bases: 7. This CDR3 has 14 amino acids. This CDR3 is CASSNRGSLNEQFF. The CDR3 bases are TGTGCCAGCAGTAACAGGGGGAGCTTGAATGAGCAGTTCTTC.

This chain connects TRBV28 to TRBJ1-1; the D is unclear. Germline lookup yields CDR1 MDHEN and CDR2 SYDVKM. With 8 bases removed from V and 4 bases from J, the gap between germline ends came to 11 bases. The CDR3 contains 12 residues. The CDR3 DNA sequence: TGTGCCAGCCAGGAGGGAGTCACTGAAGCTTTCTTT. Encoded protein: CASQEGVTEAFF.